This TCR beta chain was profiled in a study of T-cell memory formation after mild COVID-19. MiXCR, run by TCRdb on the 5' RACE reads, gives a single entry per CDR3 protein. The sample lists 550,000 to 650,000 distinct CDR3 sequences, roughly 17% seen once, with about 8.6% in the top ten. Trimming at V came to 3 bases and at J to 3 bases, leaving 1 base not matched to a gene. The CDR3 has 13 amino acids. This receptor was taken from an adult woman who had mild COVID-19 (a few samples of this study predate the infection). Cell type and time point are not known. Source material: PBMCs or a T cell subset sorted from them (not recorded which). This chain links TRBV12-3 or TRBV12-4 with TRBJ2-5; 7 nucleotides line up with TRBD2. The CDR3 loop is CASSFGRKETQYF. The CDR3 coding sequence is TGTGCCAGCAGTTTCGGGAGGAAAGAGACCCAGTACTTC.